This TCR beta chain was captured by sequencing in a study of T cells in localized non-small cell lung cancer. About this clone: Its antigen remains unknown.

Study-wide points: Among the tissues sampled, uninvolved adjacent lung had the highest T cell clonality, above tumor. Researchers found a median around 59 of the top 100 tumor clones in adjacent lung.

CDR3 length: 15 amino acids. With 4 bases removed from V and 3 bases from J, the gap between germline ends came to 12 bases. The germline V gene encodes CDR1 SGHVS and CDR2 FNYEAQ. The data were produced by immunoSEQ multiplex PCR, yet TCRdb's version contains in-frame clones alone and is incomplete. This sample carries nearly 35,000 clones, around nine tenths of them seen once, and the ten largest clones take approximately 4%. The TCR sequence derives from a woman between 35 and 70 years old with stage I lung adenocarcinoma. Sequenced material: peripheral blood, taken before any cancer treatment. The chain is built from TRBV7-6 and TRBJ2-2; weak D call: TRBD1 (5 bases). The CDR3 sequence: CASSSLTGDTGELFF. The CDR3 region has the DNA TGTGCCAGCAGCTCCCTCACAGGAGACACCGGGGAGCTGTTTTTT. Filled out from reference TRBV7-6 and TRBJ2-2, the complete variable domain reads GAGVSQSPRYKVTKRGQDVALRCDPISGHVSLYWYRQALGQGPEFLTYFNYEAQQDKSGLPNDRFSAERPEGSISTLTIQRTEQRDSAMYRCASSSLTGDTGELFFGEGSRLTVL.